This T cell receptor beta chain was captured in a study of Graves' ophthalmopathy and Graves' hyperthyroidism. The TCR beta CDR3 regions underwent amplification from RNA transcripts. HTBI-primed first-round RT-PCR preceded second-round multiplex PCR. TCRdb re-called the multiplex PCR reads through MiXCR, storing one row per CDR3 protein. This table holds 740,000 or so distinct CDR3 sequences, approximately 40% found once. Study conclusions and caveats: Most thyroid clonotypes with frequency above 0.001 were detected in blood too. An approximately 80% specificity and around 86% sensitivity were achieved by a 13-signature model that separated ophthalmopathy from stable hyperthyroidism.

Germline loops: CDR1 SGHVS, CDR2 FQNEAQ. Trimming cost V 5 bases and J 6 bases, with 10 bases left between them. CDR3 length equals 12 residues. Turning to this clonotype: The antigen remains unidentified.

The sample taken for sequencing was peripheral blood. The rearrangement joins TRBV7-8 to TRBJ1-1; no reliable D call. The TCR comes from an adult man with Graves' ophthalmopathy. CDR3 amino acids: CASSPQSSEAFF. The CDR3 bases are TGTGCCAGCAGCCCCCAAAGCTCTGAAGCTTTCTTT.